The 11 T cell receptor beta chains below were found in one sample sequenced in a study of control samples from healthy donors and cancer patients. Sequencing was performed with immunoSEQ multiplex PCR; in TCRdb, only in-frame clones are kept and a portion is missing. Here the sample spans some 150,000 clones, roughly 95% being singletons. Input material: blood. The receptors originated from a woman aged 30 to 39 in good health.

The gene calls are TRBV6-2 or TRBV6-3 and TRBJ2-7, with 9 bases matching TRBD1. The CDR3 loop spans 15 amino acids. The V gene's germline CDR1 is MNHEY and CDR2 SVGEGT. J was trimmed by 1 base and V by 2 bases; bases with no gene match: 3. The DNA for the CDR3 is TGTGCCAGCAGTTACGGGACAGGGCCTTCCTACGAGCAGTACTTC. It translates to CASSYGTGPSYEQYF.

The chain recombines TRBV19 with TRBJ2-3, with D perhaps TRBD1 or TRBD2 (5 bases each). The CDR3 sequence is 14 residues long. V was cut by 10 bases and J by 3 bases, with 17 bases left in between. Germline assignment: CDR1 LNHDA and CDR2 SQIVND (reference sequence). CDR3 region: CATSGSLRTDTQYF. As DNA, the CDR3 is TGTGCCACCTCAGGGAGCCTGAGGACAGATACGCAGTATTTT.

The V call is TRBV28, the J call TRBJ1-6; possibly TRBD1 for D (5 bases). CDR1 and CDR2 from the germline V gene are MDHEN and SYDVKM. V was cut by 5 bases and J by 14 bases, with 16 bases left in between. The CDR3 runs 13 residues. The CDR3 coding sequence is TGTGCCAGCAGTCCAACAGGTGATGGGGCCCTCCACTTT. Translating it yields CASSPTGDGALHF.

The rearrangement joins TRBV2 to TRBJ2-7, with D possibly being TRBD1 (6 bases). This CDR3 region has 14 residues. The ends were cut back, 4 bases at V and 4 bases at J, with 14 bases in the middle. CDR1 is SNHLY, CDR2 FYNNEI, per germline. As DNA, the CDR3 is TGTGCCAGCAGTGGGCAGGGGAATCGGTACGAGCAGTACTTC. Translation: CASSGQGNRYEQYF.

The rearrangement links TRBV10-3 to TRBJ2-1; D is perhaps TRBD1 or TRBD2 (5 bases each). Germline V lookup: CDR1 ENHRY, CDR2 SYGVKD. V was trimmed by 6 bases and J by 6 bases, leaving 15 bases between them. CDR3 length: 14 residues. Here the CDR3 reads CAIRGDRPGNEQFF. The CDR3, as DNA: TGTGCCATCAGAGGGGACCGGCCGGGCAATGAGCAGTTCTTC.

The chain combines TRBV2 with TRBJ1-6; D is unresolved. The CDR3 consists of 15 residues. V was cut by 7 bases and J by 0 bases, with 10 bases left in between. Germline CDR1 reads SNHLY; CDR2 reads FYNNEI. The CDR3: CASIRWSSYNSPLHF. The CDR3 DNA reads TGTGCCAGCATCCGATGGAGCTCCTATAATTCACCCCTCCACTTT.

The gene calls are TRBV28 and TRBJ2-1; TRBD1 or TRBD2 may be the D gene (7 bases each). Germline loops: CDR1 MDHEN, CDR2 SYDVKM. V lost 6 bases and J 5 bases, leaving 11 bases between the germline ends. The CDR3 extends over 13 amino acids. The CDR3 loop reads CASSPGGDNEQFF. DNA of the CDR3: TGTGCCAGCAGCCCAGGGGGGGACAATGAGCAGTTCTTC.

The CDR3 DNA is TGTGCCAGCAGTTTAGGGGGCGACAATTCACCCCTCCACTTT. Translation gives CASSLGGDNSPLHF. The genes are TRBV28 and TRBJ1-6; possible D gene TRBD1, 6 bases. Germline CDR1 MDHEN, CDR2 SYDVKM. The CDR3 has 14 residues. Trimming cost V 2 bases and J 7 bases, with 9 bases left between them. Complete variable domain (other parts from reference TRBV28 and TRBJ1-6): DVKVTQSSRYLVKRTGEKVFLECVQDMDHENMFWYRQDPGLGLRLIYFSYDVKMKEKGDIPEGYSVSREKKERFSLILESASTNQTSMYLCASSLGGDNSPLHFGNGTRLTVT.

The rearrangement links TRBV3-1 (or the pseudogene TRBV3-2) to TRBJ1-1, with D hard to call. Between the trimmed V and J ends, which lost 5 bases and 2 bases, there was a span of 18 bases. The germline V gene has CDR1 LGHDT and CDR2 YNNKEL (reference sequence). The length of the CDR3 is 16 residues. The CDR3 spells CASSTPKSEVNTEAFF. The CDR3 nucleotides read TGTGCCAGCAGCACCCCAAAATCCGAAGTCAACACTGAAGCTTTCTTT.

The chain is built from TRBV30 and TRBJ1-1; D perhaps matches TRBD1 (6 bases). Germline lookup yields CDR1 GTSNPN and CDR2 SVGIG (reference sequence). This CDR3 is built from 13 residues. V was shortened by 2 bases and J by 6 bases, with 13 bases between the two germline ends. The DNA of the CDR3 is TGTGCCTGGAGTCCCCTTAACAGGGCTGAAGCTTTCTTT. It translates to CAWSPLNRAEAFF. Full variable domain (outside the CDR3, taken from reference TRBV30 and TRBJ1-1): SQTIHQWPATLVQPVGSPLSLECTVEGTSNPNLYWYRQAAGRGLQLLFYSVGIGQISSEVPQNLSASRPQDRQFILSSKKLLLSDSGFYLCAWSPLNRAEAFFGQGTRLTVV.

The gene calls are TRBV5-1 and TRBJ2-5; no clear D. This CDR3 comprises 14 residues. The V gene's germline CDR1 is SGHRS and CDR2 YFSETQ. V shed 0 bases and J shed 1 base, with 7 bases lying between them. The CDR3 region has the DNA TGCGCCAGCAGCTTGGTAGCTCTCCAAGAGACCCAGTACTTC. This encodes CASSLVALQETQYF.